This T cell receptor (beta chain) was identified during a study of cytomegalovirus exposure and HLA in healthy donors. Looked up from germline, CDR1 is SGHDT and CDR2 is YYEEEE. This CDR3 comprises 14 residues. Trimming pared 2 bases from V and 5 bases from J, leaving 10 bases between. Generated by immunoSEQ multiplex PCR, the TCRdb table keeps only in-frame clones and is missing some. The sample lists approximately 160,000 clones, less than 90% occurring once. V and J are TRBV5-6 and TRBJ1-4; D call uncertain. This clonotype was sampled from a man aged 30 to 45 in good health and CMV-seropositive. The sequenced sample was PBMCs. CDR3 nucleotide sequence: TGTGCCAGCAGCTTCGGGGAGCCAAATGAAAAACTGTTTTTT. It yields the protein CASSFGEPNEKLFF.